The 31 T cell receptor beta chains presented below share a single source sample, sequenced in a study of CD8+ T cells in alopecia areata. cDNA serving as the sequencing template came from extracted, reverse transcribed RNA. Using immunoSEQ multiplex PCR, the repertoire was profiled, and TCRdb retains in-frame clones only, with some absent. The table shows under 35,000 clones, with about 83% occurring only once. The sequenced sample was NKG2D-low CD8+ T cells sorted from blood. The receptors stem from a human donor with alopecia areata.

This clone has a handful of counts. The chain's CDR3 is CASSDSTANEQFF. CDR3 nucleotide sequence: TGTGCCAGCAGTGACTCGACAGCCAATGAGCAGTTCTTC. The chain recombines TRBV6-4 with TRBJ2-1; D might be TRBD1 (5 bases). The CDR3 is made up of 13 amino acids. Germline V CDR1 and CDR2: MRHNA, SNTAGT. Between the trimmed V and J ends, which lost 0 bases and 6 bases, there was a span of 6 bases.

V usage is TRBV11-2 and J usage is TRBJ2-1; TRBD1 is a possible D gene (5 bases). The CDR3 runs to 17 residues. Trimming took 1 base from V and 3 from J, leaving 16 bases between them. CDR1 and CDR2 (germline): SGHAT, FQNNGV. The CDR3: CASSLVGVETVYNEQFF. Here the CDR3 DNA reads TGTGCCAGCAGCTTAGTTGGTGTAGAGACAGTCTACAATGAGCAGTTCTTC.

The chain links TRBV5-4 to TRBJ1-1, with D possibly being TRBD1 (6 bases). With 2 bases removed from V and 3 bases from J, the gap between germline ends came to 11 bases. There are 14 residues in the CDR3. Germline CDR1 and CDR2: SGHNT and YYREEE (reference sequence). In DNA, the CDR3 is TGTGCCAGCAGCTTATGGGGGGCGTACACTGAAGCTTTCTTT. This gives the protein CASSLWGAYTEAFF.

The rearrangement links TRBV29-1 to TRBJ2-1; D remains ambiguous. CDR3 length equals 14 residues. Germline CDR1 is SQVTM and CDR2 is ANQGSEA. Trimming removed 1 base from V and 5 bases from J, with 12 bases in between. In DNA, the CDR3 is TGCAGCGTTGAAGGTGTGAGATACGACAATGAGCAGTTCTTC. It is translated as CSVEGVRYDNEQFF.

The chain recombines TRBV5-1 with TRBJ2-3; a weak D match, TRBD2 (6 bases). The CDR3 length is 16 residues. Germline lookup yields CDR1 SGHRS and CDR2 YFSETQ. Trimming took 0 bases from V and 0 from J, leaving 11 bases between them. The CDR3: CASSLAPGTSTDTQYF. As DNA, the CDR3 is TGCGCCAGCAGCTTGGCTCCGGGGACTAGCACAGATACGCAGTATTTT.

Comments on this clone: This may stem from a read error, because a much larger clone lies one nucleotide away. CDR3 residues: CAWEAGGASGANVLTF. The CDR3, as DNA: TGTGCCTGGGAGGCGGGGGGGGCCTCTGGGGCCAACGTCCTGACTTTC. V usage is TRBV30 and J usage is TRBJ2-6, with 9 bases identical to TRBD2. V shed 5 bases and J 0 bases; nucleotides not matched to a gene: 5. This CDR3 has 16 residues. Looked up from germline, CDR1 is GTSNPN and CDR2 is SVGIG (reference sequence).

The rearrangement uses TRBV28 and TRBJ2-2, with D unresolved. V lost 2 bases and J lost 5, with 3 bases in between. Germline V CDR1 and CDR2: MDHEN, SYDVKM. The CDR3 length is 12 residues. In DNA form, the CDR3 reads TGTGCCAGCAGTTTACCAACCGGGGAGCTGTTTTTT. This encodes CASSLPTGELFF.

The J gene is TRBJ2-7, the V gene TRBV7-6; D might be TRBD1 or TRBD2, each matching 6 bases. Germline CDR1 SGHVS, CDR2 FNYEAQ. V was trimmed by 6 bases and J by 0 bases, leaving 15 bases between them. The CDR3 contains 15 residues. In DNA form, the CDR3 reads TGTGCCAGCAGAGCCGGGGGCGTGAGCTCCTACGAGCAGTACTTC. This encodes CASRAGGVSSYEQYF.

V is TRBV29-1 and J is TRBJ2-7; 8 nucleotides agree with TRBD1. The length of the CDR3 is 16 residues. The V gene end was trimmed by 1 base and the J gene end by 4 bases; junction bases not matched to a gene: 12. The germline CDR1 and CDR2 sequences are SQVTM and ANQGSEA. This CDR3 reads CSVEGNLGTGGYEQYF. CDR3 nucleotides: TGCAGCGTTGAAGGGAATTTGGGGACAGGTGGTTACGAGCAGTACTTC.

The chain links TRBV11-2 to TRBJ2-7; D call uncertain. CDR3 length equals 14 residues. The V and J ends lost 3 bases and 3 bases respectively, with 12 bases between them. CDR1 SGHAT and CDR2 FQNNGV come from the germline V gene. CDR3 region: CASSLGPGVYEQYF. CDR3 DNA sequence: TGTGCCAGCAGCTTGGGCCCTGGGGTCTACGAGCAGTACTTC.

The table lists this clone with a few counts. V gene TRBV28 combines with J gene TRBJ2-5; 10 bases map to TRBD2. The ends lost 1 base at V and 5 bases at J; junction bases unmatched: 4. The CDR3 contains 15 residues. Per the germline V gene, CDR1 is MDHEN and CDR2 is SYDVKM. The CDR3 protein is CASSLLGTSDETQYF. CDR3 DNA sequence: TGTGCCAGCAGTTTATTAGGGACTAGCGATGAGACCCAGTACTTC.

This clone ranks as medium-sized. This sequence joins TRBV27 and TRBJ2-2; 7 nucleotides line up with TRBD2. Per the germline V gene, CDR1 is MNHEY and CDR2 is SMNVEV (reference sequence). The CDR3 runs to 17 residues. Trimming cost V 6 bases and J 2 bases; bases outside gene matches: 12. The CDR3 DNA sequence: TGTGCCAGCAGCCCAACCCCTAGCGGAGTCAACACCGGGGAGCTGTTTTTT. As protein: CASSPTPSGVNTGELFF.

V and J are TRBV27 and TRBJ1-2; tentatively, D is TRBD1 (6 bases). The CDR3 sequence is 14 residues long. The germline V gene encodes CDR1 MNHEY and CDR2 SMNVEV (reference sequence). V lost 6 bases and J lost 6, with 17 bases in between. In DNA form, the CDR3 reads TGTGCCAGCAGCTTGGAAGGGGGGAGTGATGGCTACACCTTC. Translating gives CASSLEGGSDGYTF.

The chain links TRBV27 to TRBJ2-6, with D possibly called TRBD1 or TRBD2 (5 bases each). The CDR3 has 15 amino acids. Between the trimmed V and J ends, which lost 1 base and 1 base, there was a span of 5 bases. Germline CDR1 and CDR2: MNHEY and SMNVEV (reference sequence). In DNA form, the CDR3 reads TGTGCCAGCAGTTTATGGGGGTCTGGGGCCAACGTCCTGACTTTC. Amino acid sequence: CASSLWGSGANVLTF.

The chain recombines TRBV7-9 with TRBJ1-2; D perhaps matches TRBD1 (6 bases). V was pared by 5 bases and J by 5 bases, with 9 bases between. The V gene's germline CDR1 is SEHNR and CDR2 FQNEAQ (reference sequence). There are 12 residues in the CDR3. CDR3 in amino acids: CASSATGYGYTF. As DNA, the CDR3 is TGTGCCAGCAGCGCTACAGGGTATGGCTACACCTTC.

This clone counts as medium-sized. The genes are TRBV7-6 and TRBJ2-7; D gene ambiguous. V gave up 5 bases and J gave up 3 bases, with 17 bases separating them. Germline V gene sequence: CDR1 SGHVS, CDR2 FNYEAQ. CDR3 length: 15 amino acids. This chain's CDR3 is CASSPTGGQHYEQYF. CDR3 nucleotides: TGTGCCAGCAGCCCGACGGGTGGGCAGCACTACGAGCAGTACTTC.

The V call is TRBV7-9, the J call TRBJ2-7; TRBD2 might be the D (6 bases). The ends were cut back, 1 base at V and 5 bases at J, with 9 bases in the middle. CDR3 length equals 13 residues. Germline V gives CDR1 SEHNR, CDR2 FQNEAQ (reference sequence). CDR3 amino acids: CASSLDSSDEQYF. For the CDR3, the DNA is TGTGCCAGCAGCTTAGACTCTAGCGACGAGCAGTACTTC.

The CDR3 sequence: CATRGDYNEQFF. The CDR3 bases are TGTGCCACGCGGGGGGACTACAATGAGCAGTTCTTC. The rearrangement uses TRBV7-9 and TRBJ2-1; 8 nucleotides match TRBD2. Germline V gives CDR1 SEHNR, CDR2 FQNEAQ (reference sequence). J was trimmed by 3 bases and V by 10 bases; bases with no gene match: 2. This CDR3 has 12 amino acids.

The V and J genes are TRBV13 and TRBJ2-1; TRBD2 agrees at 8 bases. CDR1 and CDR2 from the germline V gene are PRHDT and FYEKMQ (reference sequence). With 5 bases clipped from V and 2 bases from J, the junction kept 5 bases outside the gene matches. The CDR3 is 15 amino acids. CDR3 bases: TGTGCCAGCAGCACTCAGCGGGAGCCCTACAATGAGCAGTTCTTC. It is translated as CASSTQREPYNEQFF.

The V call is TRBV5-6, the J call TRBJ1-5, with 7 bases identical to TRBD1. V was clipped by 1 base and J by 1 base; unmatched bases: 5. This CDR3 region has 16 residues. The germline CDR1 and CDR2 sequences are SGHDT and YYEEEE. CDR3 amino acids: CASSLTGQASNQPQHF. For the CDR3, the DNA is TGTGCCAGCAGCTTGACCGGACAGGCAAGCAATCAGCCCCAGCATTTT.

The chain is built from TRBV7-9 and TRBJ2-7, with D uncertain. V was clipped by 5 bases and J by 5 bases, with 10 bases between them. The CDR3 consists of 12 residues. Germline CDR1 is SEHNR and CDR2 is FQNEAQ (reference sequence). The CDR3: CASSDLLDEQYF. CDR3 in DNA: TGTGCCAGCAGCGATCTATTGGACGAGCAGTACTTC.

This clone was recorded only once. This chain uses TRBV27 with TRBJ2-7; 7 bases fit TRBD1. The germline CDR1 and CDR2 sequences are MNHEY and SMNVEV (reference sequence). V lost 5 bases to trimming and J lost 0 bases; unmatched junction nucleotides: 1. The CDR3 contains 13 residues. The CDR3 sequence: CASSAGGSYEQYF. CDR3 DNA sequence: TGTGCCAGCAGTGCAGGGGGCTCCTACGAGCAGTACTTC.

This clone occurred once. The gene calls are TRBV15 and TRBJ2-7; the match to TRBD1 covers 10 bases. The CDR3 covers 17 residues. CDR1 and CDR2 from the germline V gene are LNHNV and YYDKDF (reference sequence). V lost 5 bases to trimming and J lost 5 bases; unmatched junction nucleotides: 15. The CDR3 DNA is TGTGCCACCAGCTTAAGCCGGGACCGGGACAGGGGCCACGAGCAGTACTTC. Residues: CATSLSRDRDRGHEQYF.

V gene TRBV27 combines with J gene TRBJ1-1; no clear D gene. The germline gives CDR1 MNHEY, CDR2 SMNVEV (reference sequence). The CDR3 covers 12 residues. With 5 bases removed from V and 0 bases from J, the gap between germline ends came to 4 bases. The CDR3 here is CASSTLNTEAFF. Here the CDR3 DNA reads TGTGCCAGCAGTACGTTGAACACTGAAGCTTTCTTT.

V is TRBV4-3 and J is TRBJ2-7; no reliable D call. Trimming removed 0 bases from V and 3 bases from J, with 6 bases in between. The CDR3 runs 13 residues. Germline CDR1 is LGHNA and CDR2 is YSLEER. CDR3 DNA: TGCGCCAGCAGCCAAGATCTCGGCTACGAGCAGTACTTC. Its protein product is CASSQDLGYEQYF.

This clone came up a few times. This chain links TRBV7-9 with TRBJ1-3, with 7 bases that match TRBD1. Per germline, CDR1 SEHNR and CDR2 FQNEAQ (reference sequence). The trim removed 4 bases at V and 1 base at J, leaving 10 bases unmatched. The CDR3 loop spans 17 amino acids. CDR3 protein: CASSSIGGGKSGNTIYF. The CDR3 DNA reads TGTGCCAGCAGCTCCATAGGAGGGGGCAAATCTGGAAACACCATATATTTT.

This chain uses TRBV25-1 with TRBJ2-5, with a tentative D call TRBD1 (6 bases). The CDR3 totals 15 residues. V gave up 1 base and J gave up 2 bases, with 11 bases separating them. CDR1 is MGHDK, CDR2 SYGVNS, per germline. The CDR3 here is CASSELTTGQETQYF. DNA for the CDR3: TGTGCCAGCAGTGAATTAACGACAGGACAAGAGACCCAGTACTTC.

This chain joins TRBV28 and TRBJ2-7; no reliable D call. This CDR3 contains 12 residues. Germline CDR1 MDHEN, CDR2 SYDVKM. Trimming removed 4 bases at V and 1 base at J, with 5 bases between. CDR3 nucleotide sequence: TGTGCCAGCAGTTCAACTTCCTACGAGCAGTACTTC. Translation gives CASSSTSYEQYF.

This chain connects TRBV7-8 to TRBJ2-4, with D possibly being TRBD1 (5 bases). The CDR3 is made up of 13 amino acids. Germline V gene data show CDR1 as SGHVS and CDR2 as FQNEAQ. The V end was cut by 7 bases, the J end by 7 bases, with 14 bases between. The CDR3 here is CASTSEGVNIQYF. The CDR3 DNA reads TGTGCCAGCACCAGCGAAGGGGTGAACATTCAGTACTTC. Using reference TRBV7-8 and TRBJ2-4 for the parts outside the CDR3, the full variable domain is GAGVSQSPRYKVAKRGQDVALRCDPISGHVSLFWYQQALGQGPEFLTYFQNEAQLDKSGLPSDRFFAERPEGSVSTLKIQRTQQEDSAVYLCASTSEGVNIQYFGAGTRLSVL.

V and J are TRBV5-1 and TRBJ1-2; maybe TRBD1 (6 bases). Germline lookup yields CDR1 SGHRS and CDR2 YFSETQ. CDR3 length: 15 amino acids. Trimming stripped 0 bases from V and 4 bases from J, with 13 bases between. CDR3 sequence (DNA): TGCGCCAGCAGCTTGGGCCTGGACAGTCTCTATGGCTACACCTTC. It specifies CASSLGLDSLYGYTF.

The gene calls are TRBV15 and TRBJ2-7; 10 positions match TRBD2. The junction had 2 bases not matched to a gene; V was cut back by 0 bases and J by 3 bases. There are 15 residues in the CDR3. The germline V gene has CDR1 LNHNV and CDR2 YYDKDF (reference sequence). The CDR3 protein is CATSREVAGGYEQYF. The CDR3 coding sequence is TGTGCCACCAGCAGAGAGGTAGCGGGGGGCTACGAGCAGTACTTC.